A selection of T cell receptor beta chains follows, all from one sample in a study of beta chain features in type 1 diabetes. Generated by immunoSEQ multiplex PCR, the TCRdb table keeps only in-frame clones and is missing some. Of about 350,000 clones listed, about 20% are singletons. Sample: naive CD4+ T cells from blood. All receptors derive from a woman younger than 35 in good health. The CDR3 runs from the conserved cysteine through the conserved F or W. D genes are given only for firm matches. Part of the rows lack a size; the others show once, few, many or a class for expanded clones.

TGTGCCAGCAGCTTAGTTGGCGGGCCCTACGAGCAGTACTTC	CASSLVGGPYEQYF	few	.	TRBV7-2	TRBJ2-7
TGCGCCAGCAGCCCCCGACTGGAGGGGGAGACCCAGTACTTC	CASSPRLEGETQYF	.	.	TRBV5-1	TRBJ2-5
TGCGCCAGCAGCCTTGACCGGGCCGGAGGTAATTCACCCCTCCACTTT	CASSLDRAGGNSPLHF	.	.	TRBV5-1	TRBJ1-6
TGTGCCAGCAGCTCCCCGCCGGGACAGGGGAGTGAGCAGTACTTC	CASSSPPGQGSEQYF	few	TRBD1	TRBV5-4	TRBJ2-7
TGTGCCAGCAGCTTGCCAAGACAGGGGGCAAACACCGGGGAGCTGTTTTTT	CASSLPRQGANTGELFF	.	TRBD1	TRBV7-9	TRBJ2-2
TGCAGCGTGAAGGGACAGGGGTTTTACGACACTGAAGCTTTCTTT	CSVKGQGFYDTEAFF	few	TRBD1	TRBV29-1	TRBJ1-1
TGTGCCATCAGTGGGAGGCTAGCGGGCCTCTCCCCGGCCTACGAGCAGTACTTC	CAISGRLAGLSPAYEQYF	.	TRBD2	TRBV10-3	TRBJ2-7
TGTGCCTGGAGTGTCCCGACTAGCGGGGGCACAGATACGCAGTATTTT	CAWSVPTSGGTDTQYF	.	TRBD2	TRBV30	TRBJ2-3
TGTGCCAGCAGCTTAGCCCAGGGCCGCTACGAGCAGTACTTC	CASSLAQGRYEQYF	few	.	TRBV7-8	TRBJ2-7
TGTGCCAGCAGCTCAGAGGGAGGGGACTATGGCTACACCTTC	CASSSEGGDYGYTF	few	.	TRBV5-4	TRBJ1-2
TGCGCCAGCAGCTTTGATTGGGGGCTCGACTACGAGCAGTACTTC	CASSFDWGLDYEQYF	.	.	TRBV5-1	TRBJ2-7
TGTGCCTGGCGTCGGGACAATAATCAGCCCCAGCATTTT	CAWRRDNNQPQHF	.	.	TRBV30	TRBJ1-5
TGTGCCATCAGTGATCAGGGGTGGAATCAGCCCCAGCATTTT	CAISDQGWNQPQHF	.	.	TRBV10-3	TRBJ1-5
TGCAGTGCTAGAGACCCGGATGGCTACACCTTC	CSARDPDGYTF	.	.	TRBV20-1	TRBJ1-2
TGTGCCAGTAGTATCGGAACAGGGGGGTTCACTGAAGCTTTCTTT	CASSIGTGGFTEAFF	.	TRBD1	TRBV19	TRBJ1-1
TGTGCCAGCAGCGTAAATAGCGGGAGTTACAATGAGCAGTTCTTC	CASSVNSGSYNEQFF	.	TRBD2	TRBV9	TRBJ2-1
TGTGCCAGCAGCTCCCGATCAGGGTCGAACACTGAAGCTTTCTTT	CASSSRSGSNTEAFF	few	.	TRBV7-9	TRBJ1-1
TGTGCCACCAGCAAAGATCTGACTAGCGGGACCGTCTCCTACGAGCAGTACTTC	CATSKDLTSGTVSYEQYF	few	TRBD2	TRBV15	TRBJ2-7
TGTGCCAGCAGCCCTACAGGGATAGGAAACGAGCAGTACTTC	CASSPTGIGNEQYF	once	.	TRBV7-3	TRBJ2-7
TGTGCCAGCAGCTTGGACAGATCATTCACTGAAGCTTTCTTT	CASSLDRSFTEAFF	few	.	TRBV5-6	TRBJ1-1
TGTGCCAGCAGCGTAGCTGGAGGGACCGGGGAGCTGTTTTTT	CASSVAGGTGELFF	.	.	TRBV9	TRBJ2-2
TGTGCCAGCAGTGAAGCTCTGTACGAGCAGTACTTC	CASSEALYEQYF	.	.	TRBV2	TRBJ2-7
TGTGCCAGCAGCTTGTCGCCGGAGGTGAATGAGCAGTTCTTC	CASSLSPEVNEQFF	.	.	TRBV7-3	TRBJ2-1
TGTGCCACCAGCAGCCCAGGTCCCGGGGAGCTGTTTTTT	CATSSPGPGELFF	.	.	TRBV15	TRBJ2-2
TGTGCCAGCTCTCCGGGCAGGGGCCAAGAGACCCAGTACTTC	CASSPGRGQETQYF	few	.	TRBV18	TRBJ2-5
TGTGCCTGGGGACCTACTAGCTCAGGCAATGAGCAGTTCTTC	CAWGPTSSGNEQFF	.	.	TRBV30	TRBJ2-1
TGTGCCAGCAGCTTTGTAGCGGGGGGGCGAAATGAGCAGTTCTTC	CASSFVAGGRNEQFF	.	TRBD2	TRBV7-3	TRBJ2-1
TGCGCCAGCAGCCCGGGACAGAACAATCAGCCCCAGCATTTT	CASSPGQNNQPQHF	.	TRBD1	TRBV5-1	TRBJ1-5
TGTGCCAGCAGTTACCGGGGTTACACTGAAGCTTTCTTT	CASSYRGYTEAFF	.	.	TRBV6-5	TRBJ1-1
TGTGCCTGGGACCCCGCGGGGGCTACTAATGAAAAACTGTTTTTT	CAWDPAGATNEKLFF	.	.	TRBV30	TRBJ1-4
TGTGCCTGGAGTTCGGGGACAATAAGCAATCAGCCCCAGCATTTT	CAWSSGTISNQPQHF	.	.	TRBV30	TRBJ1-5
TGTGCCAGCAGCTTAGGGGACAGCTATGGCTACACCTTC	CASSLGDSYGYTF	.	TRBD1	TRBV7-9	TRBJ1-2
TGTGCCAGCAGCGATAAAAGGACAGGGGGCTCCTACAATGAGCAGTTCTTC	CASSDKRTGGSYNEQFF	few	TRBD1	TRBV5-4	TRBJ2-1
TGCGCCAGCAGCGGACAGGGGGCGGACACTGAAGCTTTCTTT	CASSGQGADTEAFF	.	TRBD1	TRBV5-1	TRBJ1-1
TGTGCCAGCAGCGCCAGGGCTGCGGAGGAGACCCAGTACTTC	CASSARAAEETQYF	.	.	TRBV5-4	TRBJ2-5
TGTGCCTGGAGGGGGGAGCCGGGAGAATACACAGATACGCAGTATTTT	CAWRGEPGEYTDTQYF	few	.	TRBV30	TRBJ2-3
TGTGCCAGCAGCCCCGAGCCTTACAATGAGCAGTTCTTC	CASSPEPYNEQFF	.	.	TRBV7-9	TRBJ2-1
TGTGCCAGCAGATCCGACAGCACCGGGGAGCTGTTTTTT	CASRSDSTGELFF	few	.	TRBV6-6	TRBJ2-2
TGTGCCGGGTCCGGGCAGAGGGCTGGGGCCAACGTCCTGACTTTC	CAGSGQRAGANVLTF	.	.	TRBV7-2	TRBJ2-6
TGTGCCAGCAGTCTCTCGGGGGGAGGACCATCCTACGAGCAGTACTTC	CASSLSGGGPSYEQYF	.	TRBD2	TRBV2	TRBJ2-7
TGTGCCAGCACCGGGGACAGCGGTTATGAAAAACTGTTTTTT	CASTGDSGYEKLFF	.	TRBD1	TRBV28	TRBJ1-4
TGTGCCAGCAGCTGGACAGTCTCGGGCGGTCCAGATACGCAGTATTTT	CASSWTVSGGPDTQYF	few	.	TRBV5-6	TRBJ2-3